The 20 T cell receptor beta chains below all came from one sample that was sequenced in a study of tumour-infiltrating T cells in Burkitt lymphoma. Measured with immunoSEQ multiplex PCR; TCRdb has only the in-frame clones, and not every one. This table has roughly 15,000 clones, almost 80% appearing once. The sequencing sample was made of tumor tissue. All receptors come from a human donor with diffuse large B-cell lymphoma.

The chain is built from TRBV6-5 and TRBJ2-5; no firm D call. V was trimmed by 6 bases and J by 4 bases, leaving 12 bases between them. The germline V gene encodes CDR1 MNHEY and CDR2 SVGAGI. The CDR3 is 13 residues long. The CDR3 loop is CASSTFPGETQYF. Here the CDR3 DNA reads TGTGCCAGCAGCACCTTCCCGGGAGAGACCCAGTACTTC.

This chain joins TRBV27 and TRBJ2-7, with D possibly matching TRBD2 (7 bases). The CDR3 spans 17 residues. V was shortened by 5 bases and J by 4 bases, with 24 bases between the two germline ends. Germline V lookup: CDR1 MNHEY, CDR2 SMNVEV (reference sequence). CDR3 region: CASSLGGGGTEPYEQYF. CDR3 DNA: TGTGCCAGCAGTCTAGGGGGGGGTGGGACGGAGCCTTACGAGCAGTACTTC.

The rearrangement links TRBV9 to TRBJ1-2; tentatively, D is TRBD1 (6 bases). Trimming removed 1 base at V and 5 bases at J, with 18 bases between. The germline gives CDR1 SGDLS, CDR2 YYNGEE. This CDR3 region has 16 residues. The chain's CDR3 is CASSVSVQQGSYGYTF. CDR3 sequence (DNA): TGTGCCAGCAGCGTATCGGTCCAACAGGGAAGTTATGGCTACACCTTC. Full variable domain (missing parts from reference TRBV9 and TRBJ1-2): DSGVTQTPKHLITATGQRVTLRCSPRSGDLSVYWYQQSLDQGLQFLIQYYNGEERAKGNILERFSAQQFPDLHSELNLSSLELGDSALYFCASSVSVQQGSYGYTFGSGTRLTVV.

V gene TRBV5-1 combines with J gene TRBJ1-2; D remains unclear. CDR1 is SGHRS, CDR2 YFSETQ, per germline. This CDR3 has 16 residues. V dropped 0 bases and J dropped 1 base, with 13 bases sitting between them. CDR3 nucleotide sequence: TGCGCCAGCAGCTTGGGCGGTGGAGGAGTTAACTATGGCTACACCTTC. Translated: CASSLGGGGVNYGYTF.

The chain joins TRBV13 to TRBJ1-1; 7 bases match TRBD1. Losses at the gene ends were 3 bases for V and 5 bases for J; bases not matched to a gene: 6. The CDR3 loop spans 14 amino acids. Germline V gene sequence: CDR1 PRHDT, CDR2 FYEKMQ (reference sequence). The CDR3 loop reads CASSFNSRGTEAFF. The CDR3 DNA reads TGTGCCAGCAGCTTCAATAGCAGGGGGACTGAAGCTTTCTTT.

The chain links TRBV5-6 to TRBJ1-1, with 9 bases identical to TRBD1. The length of the CDR3 is 14 residues. The germline gives CDR1 SGHDT, CDR2 YYEEEE. Germline trimming cut 3 bases from V and 12 bases from J; bases unmatched to any gene: 12. CDR3 bases: TGTGCCAGCAGCTACCGGGACAGGGATGTTCAGTCTTTCTTT. Protein product: CASSYRDRDVQSFF. The full variable domain, with the rest looked up from reference TRBV5-6 and TRBJ1-1, is DAGVTQSPTHLIKTRGQQVTLRCSPKSGHDTVSWYQQALGQGPQFIFQYYEEEERQRGNFPDRFSGHQFPNYSSELNVNALLLGDSALYLCASSYRDRDVQSFFGQGTRLTVV.

The chain employs TRBV27 and TRBJ1-1; possible D gene TRBD1, 6 bases. Germline V lookup: CDR1 MNHEY, CDR2 SMNVEV (reference sequence). V lost 3 bases and J lost 4, with 15 bases in between. This CDR3 spans 15 amino acids. Written as DNA, the CDR3 is TGTGCCAGCAGTTTCGGCAGCCCGGGGGCCACTGAAGCTTTCTTT. Amino acids: CASSFGSPGATEAFF.

This clone qualifies as medium-sized. The chain has TRBV9 and TRBJ1-1; the D gene is possibly TRBD1 (5 bases). Germline-derived CDR1 and CDR2 are SGDLS and YYNGEE. The CDR3 is 15 amino acids. V shed 6 bases and J shed 3 bases, with 18 bases lying between them. In DNA, the CDR3 is TGTGCCAGCACGGTAGGGGATATGTTGGACACTGAAGCTTTCTTT. Translating gives CASTVGDMLDTEAFF. Based on the CDR3 plus reference TRBV9 and TRBJ1-1, the full variable domain is DSGVTQTPKHLITATGQRVTLRCSPRSGDLSVYWYQQSLDQGLQFLIQYYNGEERAKGNILERFSAQQFPDLHSELNLSSLELGDSALYFCASTVGDMLDTEAFFGQGTRLTVV.

The rearrangement links TRBV11-2 to TRBJ1-4; D is perhaps TRBD1 (5 bases). Germline loops: CDR1 SGHAT, CDR2 FQNNGV. This CDR3 is built from 16 residues. Trimming removed 5 bases at V and 0 bases at J, with 13 bases between. The CDR3 loop reads CASSPLGGATNEKLFF. The CDR3 nucleotides are TGTGCCAGCAGCCCGCTTGGGGGGGCAACTAATGAAAAACTGTTTTTT. The full variable domain, with the rest looked up from reference TRBV11-2 and TRBJ1-4, is EAGVAQSPRYKIIEKRQSVAFWCNPISGHATLYWYQQILGQGPKLLIQFQNNGVVDDSQLPKDRFSAERLKGVDSTLKIQPAKLEDSAVYLCASSPLGGATNEKLFFGSGTQLSVL.

The chain joins TRBV29-1 to TRBJ1-1; D gene ambiguous. CDR3 length: 12 residues. V was clipped by 5 bases and J by 4 bases, with 11 bases between them. Germline V lookup: CDR1 SQVTM, CDR2 ANQGSEA. CDR3 region: CSVNTGSTEAFF. The CDR3 nucleotides are TGCAGCGTTAATACGGGGAGCACTGAAGCTTTCTTT.

As DNA, the CDR3 is TGTGCCAGTAGCAACAGGGGGAACACTGAAGCTTTCTTT. Protein product: CASSNRGNTEAFF. This chain joins TRBV19 and TRBJ1-1; the match to TRBD1 covers 7 bases. This CDR3 is built from 13 residues. V dropped 6 bases and J dropped 1; count of bases not matched to a gene: 2. Germline CDR1 LNHDA, CDR2 SQIVND (reference sequence).

The V call is TRBV29-1, the J call TRBJ1-1; TRBD1 agrees at 9 bases. The J segment lost 1 base and the V segment lost 5 bases, leaving 5 bases of the junction unmatched. Looked up from germline, CDR1 is SQVTM and CDR2 is ANQGSEA. This CDR3 is 14 amino acids long. This chain's CDR3 is CSVYRGRSNTEAFF. The CDR3 DNA is TGCAGCGTTTACAGGGGGCGGTCGAACACTGAAGCTTTCTTT.

V is TRBV18 and J is TRBJ1-1; D unclear. Germline CDR1 and CDR2: KGHSH and LQKENI. The length of the CDR3 is 16 residues. Deletions cut 2 bases from V and 1 base from J, with 14 bases between. CDR3 sequence: CASSPTISGGNTEAFF. The CDR3 nucleotides read TGTGCCAGCTCACCAACAATATCTGGCGGGAACACTGAAGCTTTCTTT.

This chain's CDR3 is CSVITGARGYTF. The CDR3 DNA sequence: TGCAGCGTCATTACAGGGGCGAGAGGCTACACCTTC. The V and J genes are TRBV29-1 and TRBJ1-2; 7 nucleotides agree with TRBD1. The V gene end was trimmed by 6 bases and the J gene end by 8 bases; junction bases not matched to a gene: 9. This CDR3 has 12 residues. CDR1 and CDR2 from the germline V gene are SQVTM and ANQGSEA.

The chain is built from TRBV9 and TRBJ2-3; 14 bases are a match to TRBD2. This CDR3 region has 16 residues. V shed 4 bases, J shed 4 bases, and the junction held 5 bases outside the gene matches. Germline V gives CDR1 SGDLS, CDR2 YYNGEE. CDR3: CASSTSGLAGADTQYF. CDR3 DNA sequence: TGTGCCAGCAGCACCTCGGGACTAGCGGGAGCAGATACGCAGTATTTT.

The chain recombines TRBV19 with TRBJ2-7, with 9 nucleotides matching TRBD1. J was trimmed by 5 bases and V by 3 bases; bases with no gene match: 17. Germline V lookup: CDR1 LNHDA, CDR2 SQIVND (reference sequence). The CDR3 has 18 amino acids. CDR3 protein: CASSIYFLSGTGQDEQYF. The CDR3 DNA reads as TGTGCCAGTAGTATCTATTTTTTGTCCGGGACAGGGCAAGACGAGCAGTACTTC.

V is TRBV19 and J is TRBJ2-7; D unclear. The germline CDR1 and CDR2 sequences are LNHDA and SQIVND (reference sequence). The V end was cut by 0 bases, the J end by 1 base, with 7 bases between. This CDR3 has 14 residues. Here the CDR3 reads CASSIDLGSYEQYF. The CDR3 nucleotides are TGTGCCAGTAGTATAGATCTGGGTTCCTACGAGCAGTACTTC.

This chain joins TRBV4-1 and TRBJ2-7; possible D gene TRBD2, 6 bases. The length of the CDR3 is 17 residues. V lost 2 bases to trimming and J lost 0 bases, with 17 bases between them. From germline, CDR1 is MGHRA and CDR2 YSYEKL. CDR3 in amino acids: CASSQLQASVSSYEQYF. The CDR3 coding sequence is TGCGCCAGCAGCCAACTCCAAGCTAGCGTTTCCTCCTACGAGCAGTACTTC.

The J gene is TRBJ2-3, the V gene TRBV9; D gene unclear. The germline V gene has CDR1 SGDLS and CDR2 YYNGEE. This CDR3 is built from 13 residues. Trimming pared 0 bases from V and 5 bases from J, leaving 7 bases between. CDR3 DNA sequence: TGTGCCAGCAGCGTAGAGTGGGGAGATACGCAGTATTTT. Its translation is CASSVEWGDTQYF.

The chain carries TRBV6-5 and TRBJ1-1; D unresolved. This CDR3 spans 13 amino acids. Germline loops: CDR1 MNHEY, CDR2 SVGAGI. Trimming removed 8 bases from V and 0 bases from J, with 10 bases in between. The CDR3, as DNA: TGTGCCAGCCAACGATTTTTGAACACTGAAGCTTTCTTT. Translated, it gives CASQRFLNTEAFF.